This TCR beta chain was identified in a study of blood T cell repertoires in COVID-19 (dated by TCRdb to the early 2020s). With respect to the entire study: The collaborator samples originated in the United States, Italy and Spain and spanned the acute and convalescent phases of COVID-19. The prospective study material was composed of cDNA or gDNA derived from T cells, B-cell-depleted T cells, or PBMCs. Subjects who had been exposed to COVID-19, were actively infected with it, or had recovered from it provided the deeply sampled blood TCRbeta repertoires that made up the dataset. The repertoires were released in a freely available public database meant as a resource for research on the immune response to SARS-CoV-2. Samples were obtained from the ongoing ImmuneRACE study (first 160 participants) and from about 1,300 subjects provided by 6 global collaborators. Nearly every sample came with metadata listing a de-identified subject ID, COVID-19 status, age in years and sex. Where available, HLA class I and class II types were taken from metadata supplied by the sample provider and were not determined by assay-based typing.

A word on this clone: Its antigen is unknown. Per-base quality was not reported, and no clone a single base away is much larger than it.

Measured from the cysteine to the phenylalanine, the CDR3 is 14 residues long. Only CDR3 DNA remains: 42 bases, in frame from the first base. The germline V gene yields SGHTA for CDR1 and FQGNSA for CDR2. V gives up 7 bases and J gives up 0 bases, and the segment between their germline ends measures 10 bases. Points the paper makes about the study in general: The quantity of clinical and demographic metadata differed by source and by participant and was supplied without curation.

In the prospective study, participants were about 18 to 89 years old, resided in 24 geographic areas of the United States, and were enrolled through a virtual design. To assign participants to cohorts, the prospective study relied on clinical history that participants themselves reported in a screening survey and a study questionnaire. In the prospective study, whole blood, serum and a nasopharyngeal or oropharyngeal swab were collected from each participant by mobile phlebotomists. Over a roughly 2-month period, participants in the prospective study had the option of providing additional blood draws and questionnaires. Before DNA extraction, prospective study blood samples were shipped either frozen or at room temperature. The immunoSEQ Assay, a bias-controlled multiplex PCR, was used to amplify TCRbeta CDR3 regions from genomic DNA. The paper's processing steps were these. The number of nucleated cells in each sample was estimated from the amplification of reference gene primers within the assay. Sequence reads were collapsed and filtered to measure the absolute abundance of every unique TCRbeta CDR3 rearrangement. For each sample, productive Simpson clonality was calculated as the square root of Simpson's diversity index across productive rearrangements. The table comes from immuneACCESS by way of TCRdb, which keeps in-frame sequences with V and J called. Part of the clones is missing from these tables; in studies checked, under half for an unresolved V gene and the rest for unknown reasons. That table furnishes V, J and clone size, whereas the DNA furnished D and trimming. A total of some 200,000 clones appear in this sample, around 82% of them only once. The ten largest clones capture 7.4% of the sample.

The chain is made from TRBV7-2 and TRBJ2-1, and perhaps TRBD2 as D gene, on 6 matching bases. This receptor was identified in a woman aged 40 to 50 with acute COVID-19. The specimen was PBMCs or T cells enriched from blood (not recorded which). The CDR3 protein sequence reads: CASNGGDSYNEQFF. In nucleotides, the sequence is TGTGCCAGCAACGGCGGGGACTCCTACAATGAGCAGTTCTTC.